The clone carrying this T cell receptor (beta chain) was seen more than once but under ten times. Its antigen remains unknown. This entry is derived from a study of coeliac disease. V lost 1 base to trimming and J lost 2 bases, with 16 bases between them. Germline CDR1 and CDR2: LGHNA and YSLEER. This CDR3 has 17 residues. Study observations and caveats: Cross-contamination between intraepithelial and lamina propria cells was possible.

Sequenced by immunoSEQ multiplex PCR; TCRdb stores in-frame clones only, minus some. The data show 3,300 or so clones, roughly half seen once. The sample consisted of intraepithelial lymphocytes from the gut. This sequence originates from a woman between 70 and 85 years old with celiac disease. V usage is TRBV4-3 and J usage is TRBJ2-3; possible D gene TRBD2, 6 bases. For the CDR3, the DNA is TGCGCCAGCAGCCAAGTGGGGGGATCGTGGTTCACAGATACGCAGTATTTT. This translates into CASSQVGGSWFTDTQYF.